The next 19 T cell receptor beta chains were all read from a single sample in a study of T cell repertoires and HLA-DP antigens. Sequencing used immunoSEQ multiplex PCR; TCRdb keeps in-frame clones, though not all of them. Of approximately 2,200 clones listed, 78% are singletons. HeLa cells expressing allogeneic DPB1 restimulated the approximately 15-day-expanded CD4+ cells for approximately 24 h. Cells were stimulated with HeLa cells transduced with HLA-DPA1/DPB1, HLA-DM, invariant chain and CD80. Source material: CD137- CD4+ T cells from cultured PBMCs. The receptors derive from a woman between 18 and 30 years old in good health and CMV-seronegative.

The chain combines TRBV5-4 with TRBJ2-2; weak D call: TRBD2 (6 bases). CDR3 length: 14 amino acids. Germline CDR1 SGHNT, CDR2 YYREEE (reference sequence). V lost 4 bases to trimming and J lost 13 bases, with 20 bases between them. The CDR3: CASSKDYGTPRLFF. CDR3 in DNA: TGTGCCAGCAGCAAGGACTATGGGACTCCCCGGCTGTTTTTT.

The V gene is TRBV7-9, the J gene TRBJ2-5, with D tentatively TRBD2 (6 bases). Trimming removed 5 bases from V and 7 bases from J, with 14 bases in between. There are 13 residues in the CDR3. From germline, CDR1 is SEHNR and CDR2 FQNEAQ (reference sequence). CDR3: CASSREMGGTQYF. The CDR3 nucleotides read TGTGCCAGCAGCCGGGAGATGGGGGGGACCCAGTACTTC.

The CDR3 reads CAWRKSWILARVGELFF. The CDR3 DNA is TGTGCCTGGAGGAAATCTTGGATACTAGCAAGGGTCGGGGAGCTGTTTTTT. The chain carries TRBV30 and TRBJ2-2; tentative D call: TRBD2 (6 bases). CDR1 GTSNPN and CDR2 SVGIG come from the germline V gene (reference sequence). This CDR3 comprises 17 residues. V was pared by 3 bases and J by 7 bases, with 24 bases between.

The J gene is TRBJ1-3, the V gene TRBV28; D is unclear. The CDR3 is 16 amino acids. CDR1 is MDHEN and CDR2 is SYDVKM in the germline V gene. Trimming stripped 0 bases from V and 0 bases from J, with 9 bases between. The DNA for the CDR3 is TGTGCCAGCAGTTTATGGGCTACCAGCTCTGGAAACACCATATATTTT. This sequence encodes CASSLWATSSGNTIYF.

V usage is TRBV5-1 and J usage is TRBJ2-2, with D perhaps being TRBD1 or TRBD2 (6 bases each). Trimming took 2 bases from V and 0 from J, leaving 8 bases between them. Germline CDR1 SGHRS, CDR2 YFSETQ. There are 15 residues in the CDR3. The CDR3 loop is CASSLGGTNTGELFF. The CDR3 coding sequence is TGCGCCAGCAGCTTAGGGGGGACGAACACCGGGGAGCTGTTTTTT.

The chain uses TRBV28 and TRBJ2-3; 9 nucleotides line up with TRBD2. Trimming cost V 6 bases and J 2 bases; bases outside gene matches: 18. CDR3 size: 19 residues. Germline CDR1 is MDHEN and CDR2 is SYDVKM. CDR3 bases: TGTGCCAGCAGCCCCTGGCTCGAGCGGGGGGACCAATTCACAGATACGCAGTATTTT. Amino acids: CASSPWLERGDQFTDTQYF.

A few counts support this clone. CDR3 sequence: CASSLATGGLYEQYF. The CDR3 coding sequence is TGTGCCAGCAGCTTGGCGACAGGGGGCCTCTACGAGCAGTACTTC. V usage is TRBV7-2 and J usage is TRBJ2-7; 10 bases agree with TRBD1. In germline, CDR1 is SGHTA, CDR2 FQGNSA. The CDR3 is 15 residues long. Trimming cost V 3 bases and J 3 bases; bases outside gene matches: 5.

As DNA, the CDR3 is TGCGCCAGCAGCCAAGCCGTCGGTTACGGCTACACCTTC. Translation gives CASSQAVGYGYTF. V gene TRBV4-1 combines with J gene TRBJ1-2, with D uncertain. There are 13 residues in the CDR3. Germline V gives CDR1 MGHRA, CDR2 YSYEKL. Trimming removed 1 base from V and 8 bases from J, with 11 bases in between.

The gene calls are TRBV13 and TRBJ2-3, with TRBD2 identical over 8 bases. Losses at the gene ends were 3 bases for V and 4 bases for J; bases not matched to a gene: 9. Germline CDR1 reads PRHDT; CDR2 reads FYEKMQ (reference sequence). The CDR3 has 16 amino acids. The CDR3 reads CASSFGTRGGADTQYF. DNA for the CDR3: TGTGCCAGCAGCTTCGGGACTAGGGGCGGTGCAGATACGCAGTATTTT.

This clone was counted between two and nine times. The chain links TRBV12-5 to TRBJ2-2, with a weak D call TRBD1 (6 bases). V was pared by 5 bases and J by 6 bases, with 16 bases between. Germline V gene lookup returns CDR1 LGHNT and CDR2 FRNRAP. The CDR3 sequence is 15 residues long. CDR3 sequence: CASGPPRQVPGELFF. In nucleotides, the CDR3 is TGTGCTAGTGGTCCCCCCAGACAGGTCCCCGGGGAGCTGTTTTTT.

The genes are TRBV6-1 and TRBJ1-2; D is unresolved. The germline CDR1 and CDR2 sequences are MNHNS and SASEGT. The V end was cut by 5 bases, the J end by 2 bases, with 9 bases between. This CDR3 is built from 13 residues. CDR3 residues: CASSLLENYGYTF. CDR3 coding DNA: TGTGCCAGCAGTTTACTGGAAAACTATGGCTACACCTTC.

This chain's CDR3 is CASSAQGLGETQYF. The CDR3 region has the DNA TGTGCCAGCAGCGCACAGGGCCTCGGGGAGACCCAGTACTTC. The chain employs TRBV9 and TRBJ2-5, with a tentative D call TRBD1 (6 bases). Germline loops: CDR1 SGDLS, CDR2 YYNGEE. Trimming stripped 3 bases from V and 5 bases from J, with 14 bases between. This CDR3 is built from 14 residues.

V and J are TRBV4-3 and TRBJ1-1; D ambiguous. CDR3 length: 13 amino acids. Trimming cost V 5 bases and J 3 bases, with 10 bases left between them. Germline V lookup: CDR1 LGHNA, CDR2 YSLEER. CDR3 sequence: CASSKHGDTEAFF. CDR3 coding DNA: TGCGCCAGCAGCAAACACGGGGACACTGAAGCTTTCTTT.

The V gene is TRBV11-2, the J gene TRBJ2-3; TRBD1 aligns across 9 bases. Germline trimming cut 1 base from V and 4 bases from J; bases unmatched to any gene: 15. Germline CDR1 and CDR2: SGHAT and FQNNGV. The CDR3 has 19 amino acids. The CDR3 sequence is CASSLGMGSGTGSPDTQYF. The CDR3 DNA reads TGTGCCAGCAGCTTAGGCATGGGATCAGGGACAGGGAGTCCAGATACGCAGTATTTT.

This clone was recorded once. This sequence joins TRBV7-9 and TRBJ2-7; D ambiguous. CDR1 SEHNR and CDR2 FQNEAQ come from the germline V gene (reference sequence). This CDR3 is 14 amino acids long. The V end was cut by 2 bases, the J end by 0 bases, with 8 bases between. CDR3 nucleotide sequence: TGTGCCAGCAGCTTATCGGCAGGCTCCTACGAGCAGTACTTC. It is translated as CASSLSAGSYEQYF.

This clone appeared a single time. V and J are TRBV7-2 and TRBJ1-5; no clear D gene. Trimming pared 0 bases from V and 0 bases from J, leaving 9 bases between. The CDR3 consists of 16 residues. Germline V CDR1 and CDR2: SGHTA, FQGNSA. CDR3 in DNA: TGTGCCAGCAGCTTAGCGGCCGTATATAGCAATCAGCCCCAGCATTTT. It is translated as CASSLAAVYSNQPQHF.

Turning to this clone: Other DNA sequences of this sample code for an identical CDR3. The gene calls are TRBV29-1 and TRBJ2-2; a weak D match, TRBD1 (5 bases). Trimming removed 7 bases at V and 4 bases at J, with 13 bases between. CDR3 size: 13 residues. Germline lookup yields CDR1 SQVTM and CDR2 ANQGSEA. CDR3 region: CSARTPATGELFF. The CDR3 nucleotides read TGCAGCGCGAGGACACCCGCCACCGGGGAGCTGTTTTTT.

The chain employs TRBV14 and TRBJ2-1; TRBD1 aligns across 8 bases. Losses at the gene ends were 4 bases for V and 9 bases for J; bases not matched to a gene: 11. CDR3 length: 15 amino acids. Germline loops: CDR1 SGHDN, CDR2 FVKESK. For the CDR3, the DNA is TGTGCCAGCAGCCTAGGTTGGCAGGGGGCGGGTGAGCAGTTCTTC. Amino acid sequence: CASSLGWQGAGEQFF. The complete variable domain, with remaining parts taken from reference TRBV14 and TRBJ2-1, reads EAGVTQFPSHSVIEKGQTVTLRCDPISGHDNLYWYRRVMGKEIKFLLHFVKESKQDESGMPNNRFLAERTGGTYSTLKVQPAELEDSGVYFCASSLGWQGAGEQFFGPGTRLTVL.

The chain combines TRBV28 with TRBJ1-1; 9 bases map to TRBD1. V was pared by 3 bases and J by 3 bases, with 11 bases of the junction left unmatched. Germline CDR1 and CDR2: MDHEN and SYDVKM. The CDR3 runs 17 residues. In DNA, the CDR3 is TGTGCCAGCAGTTTGGCAACCGGGACAGGGTTTGACACTGAAGCTTTCTTT. Its translation is CASSLATGTGFDTEAFF.